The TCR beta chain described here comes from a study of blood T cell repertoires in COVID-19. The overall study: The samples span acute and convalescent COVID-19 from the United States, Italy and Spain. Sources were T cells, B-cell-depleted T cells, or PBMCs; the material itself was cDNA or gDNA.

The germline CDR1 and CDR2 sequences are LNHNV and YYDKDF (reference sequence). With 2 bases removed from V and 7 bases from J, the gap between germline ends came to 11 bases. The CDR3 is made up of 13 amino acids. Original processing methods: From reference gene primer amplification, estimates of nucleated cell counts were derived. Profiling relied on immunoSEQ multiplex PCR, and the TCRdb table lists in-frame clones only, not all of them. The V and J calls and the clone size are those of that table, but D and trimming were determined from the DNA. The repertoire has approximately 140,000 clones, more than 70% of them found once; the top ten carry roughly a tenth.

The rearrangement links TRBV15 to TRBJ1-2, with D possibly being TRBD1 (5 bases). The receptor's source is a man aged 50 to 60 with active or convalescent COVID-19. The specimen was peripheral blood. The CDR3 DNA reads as TGTGCCACCAGCAGAAGCCAGGGAGGTGGCTACACCTTC. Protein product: CATSRSQGGGYTF.